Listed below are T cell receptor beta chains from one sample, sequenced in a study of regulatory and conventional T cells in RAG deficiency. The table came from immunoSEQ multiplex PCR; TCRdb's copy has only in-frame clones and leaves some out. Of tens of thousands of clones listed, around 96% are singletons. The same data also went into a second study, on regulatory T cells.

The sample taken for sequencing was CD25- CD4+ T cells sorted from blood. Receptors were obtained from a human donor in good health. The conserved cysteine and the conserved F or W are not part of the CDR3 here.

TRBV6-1,ASSETAVDTQY
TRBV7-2,ASSSWVAAGGSTDTQY
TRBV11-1,ASSLGGTFANEQF
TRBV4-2,ASSPGTGVETEAF
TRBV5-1,ASSEGQANTGELF
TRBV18,ASSPGQGDSAF
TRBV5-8,ASSWTGSPLH
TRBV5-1,ASSPEGQGIDTQY
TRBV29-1,SVFRAPNTGELF
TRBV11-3,ASSSPSAGTGNTGELF
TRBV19,ASSMEGAHLGNGYT
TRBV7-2,ASSLAGPNTGELF
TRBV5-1,ASSLTAGGGNEQF
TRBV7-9,ASSLNSGQANYGYT
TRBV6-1,ASSGGIGETQY
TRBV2,ASMTSGPGTQY
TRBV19,ASGPRGNTEAF
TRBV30,ACLRGNTIY
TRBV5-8,ASSLTITGLVDNEQF
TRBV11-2,ASSLDWQESYGYT
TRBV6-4,ASSDSHSGANVLT
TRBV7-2,ASSPLTGGGRGYT
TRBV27,ASSNIGQGKGGYT
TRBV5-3,ARSRGDRGRTLSNQPQH
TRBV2,ASRETGIAYEQY
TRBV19,ASTLTGTGLGGYT
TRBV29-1,SVSALRGADTQY
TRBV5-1,ASSLETGKYGYT
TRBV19,ASSATQKKETQY
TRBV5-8,ASSLRQGVKGTDTQY
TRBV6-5,ASRTGGADPYEQY
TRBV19,ASSITVHPHNEQF
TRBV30,AWSEGGEPQPQH
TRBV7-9,ASSPFYFPAGGETQY
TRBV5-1,ASSLFNGGASDEQF
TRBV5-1,ASSPGTELTGELF
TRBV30,AFGRGNQPQH
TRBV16,ASSPDRGTEAF
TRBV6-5,ASSPRVRNTEAF
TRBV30,ATEGGRARNEQF
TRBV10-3,AISGGGGDEQF
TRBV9,ASSPYRRVSTEAF
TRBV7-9,ASSLISWRGNTEAF
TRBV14,ASSQDRGSYNEQF
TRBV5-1,ASKWREDTDTQY
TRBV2,ASSDTGREKLF
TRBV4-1,ASSQSQENYNEQF
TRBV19,ASSIITGTGGNGYT
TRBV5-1,ASSQDGISYEQY